The 29 T cell receptor beta chains below all came from one sample that was sequenced in a study of T cells in Graves' hyperthyroidism and ophthalmopathy. TCR beta CDR3 regions were amplified from RNA transcripts. RT-PCR in the first round (using the HTBI primer set) targeted the TCR CDR3. TCRdb reprocessed the multiplex PCR reads via MiXCR and lists one record per CDR3 protein. The top ten hold over 8% of the sample, which has hundreds of thousands of distinct CDR3 sequences, 38% seen once. Sample: blood. All receptors derive from a man younger than 30 with Graves' hyperthyroidism.

The sample holds many counts of this clonotype. The rearrangement joins TRBV6-6 to TRBJ2-6, with D possibly being TRBD1 (6 bases). The ends were cut back, 4 bases at V and 4 bases at J, with 11 bases in the middle. The germline CDR1 and CDR2 sequences are MNHNY and SVGAGI (reference sequence). The CDR3 runs to 15 residues. The CDR3 coding sequence is TGTGCCAGCAGTTTCACAGGGTCCGGGGCCAACGTCCTGACTTTC. It encodes CASSFTGSGANVLTF.

This clonotype was counted a few times. The CDR3 reads CASSPRGLAGIYEQYF. The CDR3 nucleotides read TGTGCCAGCAGTCCCCGGGGGCTAGCGGGGATCTACGAGCAGTACTTC. This rearrangement joins TRBV2 to TRBJ2-7; 9 positions match TRBD2. The CDR3 totals 16 residues. V was pared by 5 bases and J by 3 bases, with 11 bases of the junction left unmatched. Germline assignment: CDR1 SNHLY and CDR2 FYNNEI.

The chain employs TRBV19 and TRBJ1-1; D is possibly TRBD1 (6 bases). The CDR3 loop spans 14 amino acids. Trimming removed 6 bases at V and 1 base at J, with 12 bases between. CDR1 LNHDA and CDR2 SQIVND come from the germline V gene (reference sequence). This chain's CDR3 is CASSTGFANTEAFF. DNA for the CDR3: TGTGCCAGTAGCACAGGGTTTGCGAACACTGAAGCTTTCTTT.

This clonotype was seen a handful of times. The V and J genes are TRBV6-5 and TRBJ1-4; 8 bases are a match to TRBD1. CDR1 and CDR2 (germline): MNHEY, SVGAGI. This CDR3 is 15 amino acids long. The J segment lost 10 bases and the V segment lost 0 bases, leaving 7 bases of the junction unmatched. CDR3 loop: CASSYSRTGSGKLFF. The CDR3 DNA sequence: TGTGCCAGCAGTTACTCACGGACAGGGAGTGGAAAACTGTTTTTT.

This chain joins TRBV11-1 and TRBJ2-5; a possible D gene is TRBD2 (6 bases). The CDR3 loop spans 13 amino acids. Germline CDR1 SGHAT, CDR2 FQDESV (reference sequence). With 7 bases removed from V and 5 bases from J, the gap between germline ends came to 14 bases. The CDR3 spells CASTTSRGETQYF. The CDR3 coding sequence is TGTGCCAGCACCACTAGCCGGGGTGAGACCCAGTACTTC.

This clonotype was seen more than once but under ten times. This chain connects TRBV19 to TRBJ1-1; a possible D gene is TRBD1 (5 bases). Trimming removed 3 bases at V and 2 bases at J, with 13 bases between. The CDR3 totals 15 residues. CDR1 and CDR2 (germline): LNHDA, SQIVND (reference sequence). The CDR3 here is CASSISPGRNTEAFF. The DNA for the CDR3 is TGTGCCAGTAGTATTAGTCCGGGGCGAAACACTGAAGCTTTCTTT.

This clonotype was detected many times. The chain employs TRBV2 and TRBJ1-1; no clear D gene. Germline CDR1 SNHLY, CDR2 FYNNEI. The CDR3 runs 14 residues. The ends were cut back, 2 bases at V and 5 bases at J, with 12 bases in the middle. CDR3 bases: TGTGCCAGCAGTGAAAGCGGGGAAGGGACTGAAGCTTTCTTT. It codes for CASSESGEGTEAFF. The variable domain in full, completed from reference TRBV2 and TRBJ1-1, reads EPEVTQTPSHQVTQMGQEVILRCVPISNHLYFYWYRQILGQKVEFLVSFYNNEISEKSEIFDDQFSVERPDGSNFTLKIRSTKLEDSAMYFCASSESGEGTEAFFGQGTRLTVV.

The chain joins TRBV12-3 or TRBV12-4 to TRBJ1-5; possibly TRBD1 for D (6 bases). The CDR3 has 15 residues. V lost 6 bases, J lost 7 bases, and 19 bases lay in between. The CDR3 sequence: CASRSTGGGIQPQHF. CDR3 nucleotide sequence: TGTGCCAGCAGGTCCACAGGAGGGGGAATACAGCCCCAGCATTTT.

This clonotype was observed many times. One junction end does not reproduce the germline sequence, and a read error may be involved. CDR3: CASSLGPFYEQYF. The CDR3 bases are TGTGCTAGCAGCTTAGGACCTTTCTACGAGCAGTACTTC. The V gene is TRBV7-7, the J gene TRBJ2-7; D uncertain. Germline loops: CDR1 SSHAT, CDR2 FNYEAQ (reference sequence). CDR3 size: 13 residues.

This clonotype was counted a few times. V usage is TRBV12-3 or TRBV12-4 and J usage is TRBJ1-2; 7 positions match TRBD1. J gave up 8 bases and V 6 bases, and 15 bases lay outside the gene matches. This CDR3 comprises 15 residues. CDR3 sequence reads: CASSSTGTAVEGYTF. CDR3 in DNA: TGTGCCAGCAGCTCAACCGGGACAGCGGTTGAGGGCTACACCTTC.

This clonotype appeared many times. The chain combines TRBV29-1 with TRBJ2-5, with 11 bases that match TRBD2. CDR1 is SQVTM, CDR2 ANQGSEA, per germline. Trimming took 3 bases from V and 1 from J; bases not matched to a gene: 4. This CDR3 is 15 amino acids long. CDR3 protein: CSVDGLAGLQETQYF. The CDR3, as DNA: TGCAGCGTTGACGGACTAGCGGGTCTCCAAGAGACCCAGTACTTC.

The table lists this clonotype with a few counts. This sequence joins TRBV4-2 and TRBJ1-5, with D unclear. V shed 3 bases and J shed 0 bases, with 9 bases lying between them. This CDR3 comprises 15 residues. CDR1 and CDR2 from the germline V gene are LGHNA and YNFKEQ. The CDR3 region is CASSHYSNSNQPQHF. In nucleotides, the CDR3 is TGTGCCAGCAGCCACTACAGTAATAGCAATCAGCCCCAGCATTTT.

In its sample, this clonotype was seen a few times. This chain's CDR3 is CSASGPGNTEAFF. CDR3 coding DNA: TGCAGTGCTAGTGGACCGGGGAACACTGAAGCTTTCTTT. The chain links TRBV20-1 to TRBJ1-1; no clear D. The V and J ends lost 3 bases and 1 base respectively, with 9 bases between them. The CDR3 is made up of 13 amino acids. Germline-derived CDR1 and CDR2 are DFQATT and SNEGSKA (reference sequence).

This clonotype occurred many times. The chain has TRBV20-1 and TRBJ2-5, with D unclear. Germline assignment: CDR1 DFQATT and CDR2 SNEGSKA (reference sequence). With 3 bases removed from V and 3 bases from J, the gap between germline ends came to 2 bases. CDR3 length: 10 amino acids. CDR3 residues: CSASKETQYF. CDR3 nucleotide sequence: TGCAGTGCTAGCAAAGAGACCCAGTACTTC.

This clonotype was picked up many times. The rearrangement joins TRBV7-9 to TRBJ1-1; D is ambiguous. CDR3 length: 12 residues. Germline V gene data show CDR1 as SEHNR and CDR2 as FQNEAQ (reference sequence). V shed 6 bases and J shed 3 bases, with 8 bases lying between them. The CDR3 loop is CASSFPDTEAFF. The CDR3, as DNA: TGTGCCAGCAGTTTCCCGGACACTGAAGCTTTCTTT.

The gene calls are TRBV2 and TRBJ1-2; 7 bases line up with TRBD1. CDR1 and CDR2 (germline): SNHLY, FYNNEI. V dropped 1 base and J dropped 8; count of bases not matched to a gene: 7. The CDR3 is 14 amino acids. CDR3 bases: TGTGCCAGCAGTGAAGGACAGGGAATGAGGGGCTACACCTTC. Residues: CASSEGQGMRGYTF.

This clonotype was counted at least ten times. The rearrangement links TRBV15 to TRBJ2-7; 13 bases fit TRBD2. The CDR3 is made up of 16 amino acids. Germline CDR1 LNHNV, CDR2 YYDKDF (reference sequence). The V and J ends lost 3 bases and 4 bases, in that order; junction bases with no gene match: 6. In DNA form, the CDR3 reads TGTGCCACCAGCAGTGGACTAGCGGGAGACCGGTACGAGCAGTACTTC. Encoded protein: CATSSGLAGDRYEQYF. The full variable domain, with the rest looked up from reference TRBV15 and TRBJ2-7, is DAMVIQNPRYQVTQFGKPVTLSCSQTLNHNVMYWYQQKSSQAPKLLFHYYDKDFNNEADTPDNFQSRRPNTSFCFLDIRSPGLGDTAMYLCATSSGLAGDRYEQYFGPGTRLTVT.

This chain joins TRBV2 and TRBJ1-1; D unresolved. Germline V CDR1 and CDR2: SNHLY, FYNNEI. V shed 6 bases and J shed 6 bases, with 20 bases lying between them. CDR3 length: 15 amino acids. CDR3 amino acids: CASSRDLNRRAEAFF. CDR3 coding DNA: TGTGCCAGCAGCCGGGATTTAAATCGTCGGGCTGAAGCTTTCTTT. The entire variable domain, with the rest obtained from reference TRBV2 and TRBJ1-1, is as follows: EPEVTQTPSHQVTQMGQEVILRCVPISNHLYFYWYRQILGQKVEFLVSFYNNEISEKSEIFDDQFSVERPDGSNFTLKIRSTKLEDSAMYFCASSRDLNRRAEAFFGQGTRLTVV.

This clonotype was found a few times. This CDR3 reads CASGRTGDEKLFF. The DNA for the CDR3 is TGTGCCAGCGGGCGGACAGGGGATGAAAAACTGTTTTTT. This rearrangement joins TRBV6-5 to TRBJ1-4, with 9 bases matching TRBD1. V shed 8 bases and J 6 bases; nucleotides not matched to a gene: 4. The CDR3 is 13 residues long. Germline CDR1 MNHEY, CDR2 SVGAGI.

This clonotype was recorded a few times. This rearrangement joins TRBV5-8 to TRBJ1-3; no definite D call. This CDR3 is 11 amino acids long. The germline gives CDR1 SGHTS, CDR2 YDEGEE. Trimming removed 7 bases from V and 3 bases from J, with 5 bases in between. CDR3 in amino acids: CASAVGNTIYF. CDR3 DNA sequence: TGTGCCAGCGCCGTTGGAAACACCATATATTTT.

The V call is TRBV9, the J call TRBJ1-5, with D possibly TRBD1 on 6 matching bases. V was shortened by 7 bases and J by 6 bases, with 20 bases between the two germline ends. Germline CDR1 and CDR2: SGDLS and YYNGEE. This CDR3 is built from 15 residues. As DNA, the CDR3 is TGTGCCAGCTCACCGTCAGGGGCAGCTGGTCAGCCCCAGCATTTT. It is translated as CASSPSGAAGQPQHF.

This chain joins TRBV29-1 and TRBJ1-1; D is unresolved. There are 11 residues in the CDR3. Looked up from germline, CDR1 is SQVTM and CDR2 is ANQGSEA. DNA of the CDR3: TGCCGGACGCTCATGAACACTGAAGCTTTCTTT. Its protein is CRTLMNTEAFF.

This clonotype was found many times. J is TRBJ2-7 and V is TRBV15; no clear D gene. The ends were cut back, 4 bases at V and 5 bases at J, with 12 bases in the middle. The CDR3 is made up of 13 amino acids. Germline-derived CDR1 and CDR2 are LNHNV and YYDKDF (reference sequence). The CDR3 region is CATSTEQLNEQYF. Written as DNA, the CDR3 is TGTGCCACCAGCACCGAGCAACTCAACGAGCAGTACTTC. Together with reference TRBV15 and TRBJ2-7, the CDR3 gives the full variable domain: DAMVIQNPRYQVTQFGKPVTLSCSQTLNHNVMYWYQQKSSQAPKLLFHYYDKDFNNEADTPDNFQSRRPNTSFCFLDIRSPGLGDTAMYLCATSTEQLNEQYFGPGTRLTVT.

CDR3 in DNA: TGTGCCAGCAGCTTGTCAGGGGTCGGGAGCAATCAGCCCCAGCATTTT. Translated: CASSLSGVGSNQPQHF. V gene TRBV5-6 combines with J gene TRBJ1-5; D possibly corresponds to TRBD1 (6 bases). Germline V gives CDR1 SGHDT, CDR2 YYEEEE. CDR3 length: 16 amino acids. V gave up 1 base and J gave up 1 base, with 12 bases separating them.

This clonotype was counted only a few times. The gene calls are TRBV5-8 and TRBJ1-3; 7 nucleotides agree with TRBD1. Trimming took 4 bases from V and 3 from J; bases not matched to a gene: 4. The CDR3 is 14 residues long. The germline CDR1 and CDR2 sequences are SGHTS and YDEGEE. CDR3 coding DNA: TGTGCCAGCAGCCCGGGACAGAGTGGAAACACCATATATTTT. It is translated as CASSPGQSGNTIYF.

This clonotype was seen at least ten times. This chain links TRBV7-6 with TRBJ2-5; 9 nucleotides agree with TRBD2. CDR1 is SGHVS and CDR2 is FNYEAQ in the germline V gene. The CDR3 spans 14 residues. With 5 bases clipped from V and 5 bases from J, the junction kept 6 bases outside the gene matches. CDR3 residues: CASSPLAGEETQYF. In DNA form, the CDR3 reads TGTGCCAGCAGCCCCTTAGCGGGGGAGGAGACCCAGTACTTC.

The gene calls are TRBV2 and TRBJ1-1; weak D call: TRBD1 (5 bases). Germline assignment: CDR1 SNHLY and CDR2 FYNNEI. Trimming shortened V by 3 bases and J by 4 bases, and 18 bases separated the two germline ends. This CDR3 comprises 16 residues. The CDR3 DNA follows: TGTGCCAGCAGTGACAATCGCCAGGCGGGGGGCACTGAAGCTTTCTTT. It specifies CASSDNRQAGGTEAFF.

This clonotype was seen many times. V gene TRBV2 combines with J gene TRBJ1-5; 7 positions agree with TRBD1. J gave up 0 bases and V 8 bases, and 7 bases lay outside the gene matches. This CDR3 comprises 15 residues. CDR1 and CDR2 (germline): SNHLY, FYNNEI. CDR3 residues: CASARQGNSNQPQHF. In nucleotides, the CDR3 is TGTGCCAGCGCTAGACAGGGCAATAGCAATCAGCCCCAGCATTTT. Based on the CDR3 plus reference TRBV2 and TRBJ1-5, the full variable domain is EPEVTQTPSHQVTQMGQEVILRCVPISNHLYFYWYRQILGQKVEFLVSFYNNEISEKSEIFDDQFSVERPDGSNFTLKIRSTKLEDSAMYFCASARQGNSNQPQHFGDGTRLSIL.

This clonotype was seen ten or more times. The rearrangement joins TRBV19 to TRBJ1-1; 7 bases line up with TRBD1. The CDR3 totals 14 residues. Germline trimming cut 5 bases from V and 7 bases from J; bases unmatched to any gene: 10. Germline CDR1 reads LNHDA; CDR2 reads SQIVND (reference sequence). CDR3 coding DNA: TGTGCCAGTAGTCAAGACACAGGGGCCTTTGAAGCTTTCTTT. The encoded protein is CASSQDTGAFEAFF.